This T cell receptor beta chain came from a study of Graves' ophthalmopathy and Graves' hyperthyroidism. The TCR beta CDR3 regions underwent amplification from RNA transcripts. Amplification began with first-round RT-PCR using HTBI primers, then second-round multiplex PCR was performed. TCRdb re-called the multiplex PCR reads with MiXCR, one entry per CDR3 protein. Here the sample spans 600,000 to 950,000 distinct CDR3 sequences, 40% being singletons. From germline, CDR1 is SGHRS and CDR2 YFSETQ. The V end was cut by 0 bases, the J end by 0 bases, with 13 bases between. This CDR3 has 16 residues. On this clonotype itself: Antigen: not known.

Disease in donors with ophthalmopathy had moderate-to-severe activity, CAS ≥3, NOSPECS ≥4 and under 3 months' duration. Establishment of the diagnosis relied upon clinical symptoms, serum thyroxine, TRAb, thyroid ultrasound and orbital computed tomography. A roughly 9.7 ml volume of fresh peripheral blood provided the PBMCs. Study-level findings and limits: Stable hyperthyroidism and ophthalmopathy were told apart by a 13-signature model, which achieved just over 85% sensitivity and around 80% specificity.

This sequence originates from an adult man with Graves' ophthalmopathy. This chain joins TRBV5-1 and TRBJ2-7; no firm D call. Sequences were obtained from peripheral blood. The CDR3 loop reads CASSLEPRPSSYEQYF. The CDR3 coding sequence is TGCGCCAGCAGCTTGGAACCGCGGCCGAGCTCCTACGAGCAGTACTTC.